The 18 T cell receptor beta chains listed next were all sequenced from one sample in a study of blood T cell repertoires in COVID-19. Clones were sequenced by immunoSEQ multiplex PCR, and TCRdb holds only the in-frame ones, with some missing. The sample has roughly 92,000 clones; around 90% are singletons. The sequenced sample was peripheral blood. These receptors were collected from a woman older than 75 with active or convalescent COVID-19.

This clone was observed a single time. The J gene is TRBJ2-7, the V gene TRBV27; TRBD1 is a possible D gene (5 bases). The CDR3 sequence is 17 residues long. V lost 5 bases and J 4 bases, leaving 24 bases between the germline ends. From germline, CDR1 is MNHEY and CDR2 SMNVEV (reference sequence). For the CDR3, the DNA is TGTGCCAGCAGTCCCCCACCGGGCAGGGCAGGAAATTACGAGCAGTACTTC. Translated: CASSPPPGRAGNYEQYF.

This clone was observed a handful of times. V is TRBV19 and J is TRBJ2-1; TRBD2 matches at 10 bases. The CDR3 covers 14 residues. Per the germline V gene, CDR1 is LNHDA and CDR2 is SQIVND (reference sequence). The J segment lost 4 bases and the V segment lost 7 bases, leaving 4 bases of the junction unmatched. The CDR3 DNA reads TGTGCCAGTAAACCGGGACTAGCGTACAATGAGCAGTTCTTC. Translation gives CASKPGLAYNEQFF.

The chain uses TRBV7-2 and TRBJ2-1; a possible D gene is TRBD2 (5 bases). The V end lost 0 bases, the J end lost 7 bases, and 13 bases lay between the germline ends. The germline CDR1 and CDR2 sequences are SGHTA and FQGNSA. The CDR3 runs 15 residues. The chain's CDR3 is CASSLAGRLKNEQFF. The CDR3 DNA is TGTGCCAGCAGCTTAGCGGGGAGATTAAAAAATGAGCAGTTCTTC.

V gene TRBV7-6 combines with J gene TRBJ2-3; 8 nucleotides match TRBD2. From germline, CDR1 is SGHVS and CDR2 FNYEAQ. The ends lost 5 bases at V and 4 bases at J; junction bases unmatched: 14. This CDR3 is built from 17 residues. CDR3 protein: CASSPKFGGEGADTQYF. DNA for the CDR3: TGTGCCAGCAGCCCCAAATTCGGGGGGGAAGGAGCAGATACGCAGTATTTT.

The CDR3 DNA sequence: TGTGCCAGCAGCAAAACGAGGGCCACTCTCGGAGGCGGCTACACCTTC. Its translation is CASSKTRATLGGGYTF. This chain links TRBV21-1 with TRBJ1-2. TRBV21-1 is marked as a pseudogene. The CDR3 is 16 residues long.

The gene calls are TRBV18 and TRBJ1-3; no clear D. V was pared by 2 bases and J by 3 bases, with 8 bases between. The CDR3 is 14 residues long. Germline assignment: CDR1 KGHSH and CDR2 LQKENI. The CDR3 sequence is CASSPAVGGNTIYF. Written as DNA, the CDR3 is TGTGCCAGCTCACCAGCGGTGGGTGGAAACACCATATATTTT.

This clone was seen a handful of times. V is TRBV10-3 and J is TRBJ1-1, with 11 positions matching TRBD1. The CDR3 contains 15 residues. Per germline, CDR1 ENHRY and CDR2 SYGVKD. V gave up 4 bases and J gave up 2 bases; unmatched junction bases: 3. CDR3 protein: CAISAGTGGNTEAFF. DNA for the CDR3: TGTGCCATCAGTGCCGGGACAGGGGGAAACACTGAAGCTTTCTTT.

The CDR3 loop reads CASSLGGTPGANVLTF. The CDR3 region has the DNA TGTGCCAGCAGCTTGGGGGGGACACCTGGGGCCAACGTCCTGACTTTC. The J gene is TRBJ2-6, the V gene TRBV5-8, with D maybe TRBD1 (6 bases). Trimming left V 0 bases short and J 2 bases short, with 9 bases between. The CDR3 contains 16 residues. Germline CDR1 SGHTS, CDR2 YDEGEE.

This chain links TRBV10-3 with TRBJ2-3; 9 nucleotides align to TRBD2. The CDR3 is 16 amino acids. V lost 0 bases and J lost 4; bases outside the gene matches: 5. The V gene's germline CDR1 is ENHRY and CDR2 SYGVKD. The DNA for the CDR3 is TGTGCCATCAGTGAGTCGAAACTAGCGGGTGCAGATACGCAGTATTTT. Translation: CAISESKLAGADTQYF.

The rearrangement links TRBV12-5 to TRBJ2-3; D gene unclear. The germline gives CDR1 LGHNT, CDR2 FRNRAP. V lost 9 bases and J 2 bases, leaving 12 bases between the germline ends. This CDR3 contains 13 residues. The CDR3 is CASSPLLTDTQYF. The CDR3 bases are TGTGCTAGCTCTCCACTACTCACAGATACGCAGTATTTT.

The chain joins TRBV5-1 to TRBJ1-4, with 11 bases that match TRBD1. The CDR3 sequence is 14 residues long. Germline loops: CDR1 SGHRS, CDR2 YFSETQ. The V and J ends lost 6 bases and 8 bases, in that order; junction bases with no gene match: 6. CDR3 coding DNA: TGCGCCAGCACCCGGGACAGGGGGGACGAAAAACTGTTTTTT. Translated: CASTRDRGDEKLFF.

This clone showed up just once. CDR3 sequence reads: CASSHRQGVTNEKLFF. The CDR3 DNA follows: TGTGCCAGCAGCCACCGACAGGGAGTAACTAATGAAAAACTGTTTTTT. The genes are TRBV14 and TRBJ1-4; 7 bases agree with TRBD1. The CDR3 is 16 residues long. Germline V gene sequence: CDR1 SGHDN, CDR2 FVKESK. Losses at the gene ends were 3 bases for V and 1 base for J; bases not matched to a gene: 5.

This clone was seen a single time. V usage is TRBV15 and J usage is TRBJ1-2; D might be TRBD1 (6 bases). Germline V gene lookup returns CDR1 LNHNV and CDR2 YYDKDF (reference sequence). CDR3 size: 15 residues. V lost 0 bases to trimming and J lost 8 bases, with 16 bases between them. CDR3 loop: CATSRDTGIGQGYTF. DNA for the CDR3: TGTGCCACCAGCAGAGATACGGGGATCGGACAGGGCTACACCTTC.

The V gene is TRBV4-3, the J gene TRBJ2-1; 7 bases are a match to TRBD2. Unmatched junction bases numbered 6, after V lost 0 bases and J lost 7 bases. CDR1 is LGHNA and CDR2 is YSLEER in the germline V gene. The CDR3 length is 15 residues. The CDR3 DNA is TGCGCCAGCAGCCAAGACGGTTTCGGGGGGAATGAGCAGTTCTTC. This sequence encodes CASSQDGFGGNEQFF.

This chain links TRBV24-1 with TRBJ1-5, with 10 bases that match TRBD1. This CDR3 spans 15 amino acids. Germline assignment: CDR1 KGHDR and CDR2 SFDVKD. V dropped 4 bases and J dropped 6; count of bases not matched to a gene: 5. The CDR3 sequence: CATSESTGGSQPQHF. In DNA, the CDR3 is TGTGCCACCAGTGAATCGACAGGGGGCAGTCAGCCCCAGCATTTT.

The chain has TRBV28 and TRBJ2-7, with a possible D match to TRBD2 (5 bases). Looked up from germline, CDR1 is MDHEN and CDR2 is SYDVKM. Trimming shortened V by 10 bases and J by 3 bases, and 16 bases separated the two germline ends. The CDR3 is 13 amino acids. CDR3 in amino acids: CATQEGTIYEQYF. DNA of the CDR3: TGTGCCACCCAAGAGGGTACGATCTACGAGCAGTACTTC.

This clone showed up just a few times. V gene TRBV7-7 combines with J gene TRBJ1-4; 8 nucleotides line up with TRBD1. There are 15 residues in the CDR3. The V gene's germline CDR1 is SSHAT and CDR2 FNYEAQ (reference sequence). Trimming took 4 bases from V and 5 from J; bases not matched to a gene: 6. CDR3 protein: CASSYGGQGNEKLFF. The CDR3 nucleotides are TGTGCCAGCAGCTACGGTGGACAGGGCAATGAAAAACTGTTTTTT.

The gene calls are TRBV10-2 and TRBJ1-1; D might be TRBD1 (5 bases). Trimming pared 0 bases from V and 7 bases from J, leaving 9 bases between. Germline CDR1 WSHSY, CDR2 SAAADI. The CDR3 loop spans 13 amino acids. As DNA, the CDR3 is TGCGCCAGCAGTGAGTCCCTCGGACATGAAGCTTTCTTT. Protein sequence: CASSESLGHEAFF.